Below are 20 T cell receptor beta chains sequenced from a single sample in a study of blood T cell repertoires in COVID-19. Assay: immunoSEQ multiplex PCR; the TCRdb copy retains only in-frame clones and omits some. The table lists some 310,000 clones, roughly 84% of them singletons. The sequencing input was peripheral blood. These receptors were taken from a man aged 45-60 years with active or convalescent COVID-19.

The chain combines TRBV3-1 (or the pseudogene TRBV3-2) with TRBJ1-1; TRBD1 matches at 9 bases. The CDR3 covers 15 residues. V was pared by 6 bases and J by 10 bases, with 15 bases of the junction left unmatched. Germline CDR1 LGHDT, CDR2 YNNKEL (reference sequence). The CDR3 is CASSQQNNRGLGAFF. DNA of the CDR3: TGTGCCAGCAGTCAACAAAATAACAGGGGGCTGGGAGCTTTCTTT.

Regarding this clone: An end of the junction differs from the germline gene, which may be a read error. The chain employs TRBV6-6 and TRBJ1-2; D possibly corresponds to TRBD1 (5 bases). The CDR3 has 11 amino acids. The germline gives CDR1 MNHNY, CDR2 SVGAGI (reference sequence). The CDR3 loop reads CASSSSRDSTF. DNA for the CDR3: TGTGCCAGCAGCTCGAGCCGGGACTCCACTTTC.

This clone has only a few counts. This chain connects TRBV2 to TRBJ1-2, with 10 nucleotides matching TRBD1. The CDR3 length is 15 residues. After removal of 6 bases from V and 7 bases from J, the junction contained 11 bases not matched to a gene. Germline V gene lookup returns CDR1 SNHLY and CDR2 FYNNEI. CDR3 amino acids: CASRRQGASLRGYTF. The CDR3 DNA follows: TGTGCCAGCAGGCGACAGGGGGCAAGTCTTCGTGGCTACACCTTC.

The chain has TRBV5-4 and TRBJ2-5; 11 nucleotides agree with TRBD1. The CDR3 runs 14 residues. The germline V gene has CDR1 SGHNT and CDR2 YYREEE (reference sequence). V gave up 10 bases and J gave up 2 bases; unmatched junction bases: 7. The CDR3 protein is CAGWDRGLQETQYF. CDR3 coding DNA: TGTGCCGGGTGGGACAGGGGGTTGCAAGAGACCCAGTACTTC.

This chain joins TRBV5-6 and TRBJ2-5; the D is unclear. V gave up 0 bases and J gave up 1 base, with 4 bases separating them. Germline-derived CDR1 and CDR2 are SGHDT and YYEEEE. The CDR3 extends over 13 amino acids. CDR3 loop: CASSLGAQETQYF. CDR3 DNA: TGTGCCAGCAGCTTGGGGGCCCAAGAGACCCAGTACTTC.

The chain carries TRBV7-9 and TRBJ1-5, with TRBD1 matching 8 bases. V shed 5 bases, J shed 2 bases, and the junction held 5 bases outside the gene matches. CDR1 SEHNR and CDR2 FQNEAQ come from the germline V gene (reference sequence). CDR3 length equals 15 residues. The CDR3 sequence is CASSLQGAGNQPQHF. Written as DNA, the CDR3 is TGTGCCAGCAGCCTTCAGGGGGCCGGCAATCAGCCCCAGCATTTT.

Written as DNA, the CDR3 is TGCAGCGTTGACCCCCCCGGGGGAGGCTATGGCTACACCTTC. Amino acids: CSVDPPGGGYGYTF. The chain recombines TRBV29-1 with TRBJ1-2; possibly TRBD1 for D (5 bases). Germline V gene lookup returns CDR1 SQVTM and CDR2 ANQGSEA. The V and J ends lost 3 bases and 4 bases respectively, with 15 bases between them. The CDR3 covers 14 residues.

The chain joins TRBV7-9 to TRBJ2-3, with a tentative D call TRBD1 (5 bases). Trimming shortened V by 6 bases and J by 0 bases, and 10 bases separated the two germline ends. Germline V gene sequence: CDR1 SEHNR, CDR2 FQNEAQ (reference sequence). This CDR3 contains 14 residues. The chain's CDR3 is CASRGLGSTDTQYF. The CDR3 region has the DNA TGTGCCAGCAGGGGGCTTGGAAGCACAGATACGCAGTATTTT.

V and J are TRBV16 and TRBJ1-4; TRBD1 might be the D (5 bases). Germline V gene sequence: CDR1 KGHSY, CDR2 FQNENV. Between the trimmed V and J ends, which lost 0 bases and 7 bases, there was a span of 9 bases. The CDR3 sequence is 14 residues long. The DNA for the CDR3 is TGTGCCAGCAGCCAATCCGGCGGGGGTGAAAAACTGTTTTTT. Its protein product is CASSQSGGGEKLFF.

On this clone itself: Other DNA sequences in the sample encode the same CDR3. The chain links TRBV28 to TRBJ1-1; TRBD1 might be the D (6 bases). Trimming cost V 3 bases and J 0 bases, with 11 bases left between them. CDR3 length: 15 amino acids. CDR1 and CDR2 from the germline V gene are MDHEN and SYDVKM. The CDR3 sequence: CASSLPRGMNTEAFF. CDR3 nucleotides: TGTGCCAGCAGTTTGCCCAGGGGCATGAACACTGAAGCTTTCTTT. The full variable domain, its missing parts supplied by reference TRBV28 and TRBJ1-1, is DVKVTQSSRYLVKRTGEKVFLECVQDMDHENMFWYRQDPGLGLRLIYFSYDVKMKEKGDIPEGYSVSREKKERFSLILESASTNQTSMYLCASSLPRGMNTEAFFGQGTRLTVV.

The V call is TRBV18, the J call TRBJ2-3, with 8 bases fitting TRBD1. The CDR3 loop spans 20 amino acids. The germline V gene encodes CDR1 KGHSH and CDR2 LQKENI. Losses at the gene ends were 1 base for V and 4 bases for J; bases not matched to a gene: 19. CDR3 bases: TGTGCCAGCTCACCACGGAGAGGGAACATACCGGACAGGGAAGCAGATACGCAGTATTTT. It yields the protein CASSPRRGNIPDREADTQYF.

The chain is built from TRBV5-1 and TRBJ2-5, with D perhaps matching TRBD2 (7 bases). Germline V lookup: CDR1 SGHRS, CDR2 YFSETQ. V gave up 4 bases and J gave up 2 bases, with 12 bases separating them. The CDR3 loop spans 14 amino acids. The CDR3 protein is CASSAGAGQETQYF. The CDR3 nucleotides are TGCGCCAGCAGCGCGGGGGCAGGGCAAGAGACCCAGTACTTC.

The rearrangement links TRBV6-5 to TRBJ2-7; 8 bases are a match to TRBD1. This CDR3 is built from 14 residues. The germline CDR1 and CDR2 sequences are MNHEY and SVGAGI. V gave up 8 bases and J gave up 5 bases; unmatched junction bases: 11. The CDR3 region has the DNA TGTGCCAGCTCCCCTCTTGCAGGGGGCCACGAGCAGTACTTC. Translating gives CASSPLAGGHEQYF.

The chain recombines TRBV7-3 with TRBJ1-1; 8 bases align to TRBD1. Trimming removed 5 bases from V and 4 bases from J; junction bases left unmatched: 3. Germline CDR1 SGHTA, CDR2 FQGTGA. CDR3 size: 13 residues. The CDR3 reads CASSLGQGTEAFF. The CDR3 DNA sequence: TGTGCCAGCAGCCTCGGACAGGGCACTGAAGCTTTCTTT.

The V call is TRBV11-1, the J call TRBJ2-5, with 8 positions matching TRBD2. V trimming: 3 bases; J trimming: 7 bases; junction bases outside the gene matches: 7. This CDR3 spans 14 amino acids. In germline, CDR1 is SGHAT, CDR2 FQDESV (reference sequence). The CDR3 DNA reads TGTGCCAGCAGCTTTAGCGGGATGGCGGTGACCCAGTACTTC. Amino acid sequence: CASSFSGMAVTQYF.

CDR3: CASSLRQAPGGDHGYTF. The DNA of the CDR3 is TGTGCCAGCAGCCTCCGACAGGCTCCCGGGGGGGACCATGGCTACACCTTC. This sequence joins TRBV11-2 and TRBJ1-2, with TRBD1 as a possible D gene (6 bases). CDR1 is SGHAT, CDR2 FQNNGV, per germline. CDR3 length equals 17 residues. V was trimmed by 5 bases and J by 6 bases, leaving 25 bases between them.

The rearrangement joins TRBV7-3 to TRBJ1-2; perhaps TRBD1 as D (5 bases). V was pared by 0 bases and J by 12 bases, with 11 bases between. Germline CDR1 SGHTA, CDR2 FQGTGA. The CDR3 has 12 residues. The CDR3 region has the DNA TGTGCCAGCAGCTTAACTTGGGGGGACCACACCTTC. It encodes CASSLTWGDHTF.

The chain joins TRBV6-5 to TRBJ1-6; 10 nucleotides line up with TRBD1. The CDR3 is 14 amino acids. Germline V gene data show CDR1 as MNHEY and CDR2 as SVGAGI. Trimming removed 8 bases from V and 7 bases from J; junction bases left unmatched: 5. CDR3: CASQGTGENSPLHF. The CDR3 nucleotides read TGTGCCAGCCAAGGGACAGGGGAAAATTCACCCCTCCACTTT.

This clone came up once. The CDR3: CASSSAGSSSFF. CDR3 sequence (DNA): TGTGCCAGCAGTTCCGCGGGCAGCTCGTCGTTCTTC. The chain uses TRBV27 and TRBJ2-1, with D maybe TRBD2 (5 bases). The CDR3 is 12 residues long. Germline V CDR1 and CDR2: MNHEY, SMNVEV (reference sequence). V was clipped by 4 bases and J by 15 bases, with 16 bases between them.

The J gene is TRBJ1-5, the V gene TRBV9, with TRBD1 matching 9 bases. The CDR3 loop spans 15 amino acids. V shed 5 bases, J shed 2 bases, and the junction held 5 bases outside the gene matches. Germline CDR1 is SGDLS and CDR2 is YYNGEE. The CDR3 here is CASSRQGDGNQPQHF. The CDR3 DNA reads TGTGCCAGCAGTAGACAGGGGGACGGCAATCAGCCCCAGCATTTT.